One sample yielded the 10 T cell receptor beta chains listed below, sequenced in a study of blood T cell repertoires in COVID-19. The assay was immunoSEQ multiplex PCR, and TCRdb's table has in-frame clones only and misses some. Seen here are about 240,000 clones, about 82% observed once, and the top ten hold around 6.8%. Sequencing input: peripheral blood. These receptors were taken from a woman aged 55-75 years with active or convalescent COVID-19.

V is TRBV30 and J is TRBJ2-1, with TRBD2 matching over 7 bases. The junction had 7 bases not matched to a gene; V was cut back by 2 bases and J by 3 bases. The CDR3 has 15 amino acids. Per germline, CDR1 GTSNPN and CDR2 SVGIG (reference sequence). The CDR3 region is CAWSPGTTIYNEQFF. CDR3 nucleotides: TGTGCCTGGAGTCCCGGGACTACCATCTACAATGAGCAGTTCTTC.

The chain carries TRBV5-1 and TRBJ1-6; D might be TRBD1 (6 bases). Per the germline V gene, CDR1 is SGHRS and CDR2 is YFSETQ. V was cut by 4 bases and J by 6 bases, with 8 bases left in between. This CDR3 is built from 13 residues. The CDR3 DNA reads TGCGCCAGCAGCGTGGACAGTAATTCACCCCTCCACTTT. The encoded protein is CASSVDSNSPLHF. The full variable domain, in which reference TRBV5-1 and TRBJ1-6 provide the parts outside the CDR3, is KAGVTQTPRYLIKTRGQQVTLSCSPISGHRSVSWYQQTPGQGLQFLFEYFSETQRNKGNFPGRFSGRQFSNSRSEMNVSTLELGDSALYLCASSVDSNSPLHFGNGTRLTVT.

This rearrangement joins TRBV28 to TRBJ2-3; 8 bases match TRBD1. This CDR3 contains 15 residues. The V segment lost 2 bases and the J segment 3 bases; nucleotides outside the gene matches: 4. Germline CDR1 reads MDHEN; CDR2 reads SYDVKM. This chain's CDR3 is CASSLPTGVTDTQYF. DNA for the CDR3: TGTGCCAGCAGTTTACCGACAGGGGTGACAGATACGCAGTATTTT. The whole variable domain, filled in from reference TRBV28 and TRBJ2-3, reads DVKVTQSSRYLVKRTGEKVFLECVQDMDHENMFWYRQDPGLGLRLIYFSYDVKMKEKGDIPEGYSVSREKKERFSLILESASTNQTSMYLCASSLPTGVTDTQYFGPGTRLTVL.

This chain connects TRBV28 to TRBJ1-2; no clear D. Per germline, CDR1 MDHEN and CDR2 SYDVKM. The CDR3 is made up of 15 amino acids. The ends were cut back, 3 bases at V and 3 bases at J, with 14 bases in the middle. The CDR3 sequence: CASSFPEQSHYGYTF. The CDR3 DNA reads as TGTGCCAGCAGTTTTCCGGAACAGTCTCACTATGGCTACACCTTC.

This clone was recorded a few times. Here the CDR3 DNA reads TGTGCCAGCAGCCAAGATTGGGCAGGGCCTGGAAACACCATATATTTT. Residues: CASSQDWAGPGNTIYF. V gene TRBV4-2 combines with J gene TRBJ1-3; D might be TRBD1 (5 bases). CDR1 and CDR2 from the germline V gene are LGHNA and YNFKEQ. Trimming removed 0 bases from V and 2 bases from J, with 11 bases in between. The CDR3 is made up of 16 amino acids.

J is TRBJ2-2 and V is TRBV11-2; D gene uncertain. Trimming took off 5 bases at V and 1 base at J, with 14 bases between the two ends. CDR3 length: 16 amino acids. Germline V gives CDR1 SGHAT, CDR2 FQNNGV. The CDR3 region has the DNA TGTGCCAGCAGCACCCGAGGAAGGCGGAACACCGGGGAGCTGTTTTTT. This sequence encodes CASSTRGRRNTGELFF.

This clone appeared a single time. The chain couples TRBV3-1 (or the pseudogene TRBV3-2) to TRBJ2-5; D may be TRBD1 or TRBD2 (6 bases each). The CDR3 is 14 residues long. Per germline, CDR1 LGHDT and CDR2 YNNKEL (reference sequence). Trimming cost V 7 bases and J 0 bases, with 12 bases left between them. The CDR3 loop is CASIQGTYQETQYF. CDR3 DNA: TGTGCCAGCATCCAGGGGACTTACCAAGAGACCCAGTACTTC.

The CDR3 DNA is TGTGCCAGCAGTTACGCGCCGCAAACCTCGCCCGAGCAGTACTTC. This encodes CASSYAPQTSPEQYF. This chain connects TRBV6-6 to TRBJ2-7; D is ambiguous. V was clipped by 2 bases and J by 6 bases, with 17 bases between them. The CDR3 extends over 15 amino acids. In germline, CDR1 is MNHNY, CDR2 SVGAGI (reference sequence).

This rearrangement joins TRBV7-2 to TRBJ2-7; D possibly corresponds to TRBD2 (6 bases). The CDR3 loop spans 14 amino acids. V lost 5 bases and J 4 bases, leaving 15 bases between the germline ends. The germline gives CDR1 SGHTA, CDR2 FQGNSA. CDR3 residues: CASSPGLGGYEQYV. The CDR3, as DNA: TGTGCCAGCAGCCCGGGACTGGGTGGGTACGAGCAGTACGTC.

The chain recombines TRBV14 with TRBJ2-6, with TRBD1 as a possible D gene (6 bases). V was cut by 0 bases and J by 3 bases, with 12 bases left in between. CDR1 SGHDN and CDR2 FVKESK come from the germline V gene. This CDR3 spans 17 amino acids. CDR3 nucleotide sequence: TGTGCCAGCAGCCAAGACAGGGGTCGTGGTGGGGCCAACGTCCTGACTTTC. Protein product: CASSQDRGRGGANVLTF.